Sequencing of this TCR beta chain was carried out in a study of blood T cell repertoires in COVID-19. Study overall: Samples came from the United States, Italy and Spain, spanning acute and convalescent COVID-19.

Methods used by the authors: Estimates of nucleated cell counts were drawn from the amplification of reference gene primers. Here immunoSEQ multiplex PCR was the method, and the copy in TCRdb shows in-frame clones only, minus some. That table is the source of V, J and clone size, and D and trimming were worked out from the DNA. Of approximately 110,000 clones in the sample, around 90% were seen once. Patients in Seattle were enrolled during active infection, then followed longitudinally. The TCR sequence derives from a man aged 50 to 60 with COVID-19, enrolled during active disease. Sequenced material: peripheral blood.

In DNA, the CDR3 is TGTGCCAGCAGTGAGGGGACAGCCCCTGATAGTAGCTACACCTTC. It is translated as CASSEGTAPDSSYTF. The rearrangement joins TRBV6-1 to TRBJ1-2, with TRBD1 matching over 7 bases. With V trimmed by 3 bases and J by 9 bases, 13 bases remained unmatched. CDR1 is MNHNS and CDR2 is SASEGT in the germline V gene. The CDR3 loop spans 15 amino acids.